What follows are 12 T cell receptor beta chains derived from one specimen sequenced in a study of post-analysis software for immune sequencing data (dated by TCRdb to between 2014 and 2016). The full study reports these points: Roughly 5 TRBV segments, including TRBV5-6, TRBV5-1 and TRBV20-1, were significantly more frequent in patients than controls.

The library was generated by PCR. TCRdb records Illumina HiSeq 2500 as the sequencer. Unique molecular identifiers were incorporated into TCR beta cDNA libraries to reduce PCR and sequencing biases. TCRdb trimmed public reads at Q25 via fastp, called clones via MiXCR and kept in-frame beta chains. Every distinct CDR3 protein forms one entry, paired with its most common genes and DNA. Counted in this sample were hundreds of thousands of distinct CDR3 sequences; approximately 30% of them appeared once. The top ten clonotypes cover around 0.56% of the sample. These receptors have no identified antigens. The specimen was blood. Source of these receptors: a girl under 18 with multiple sclerosis.

This clonotype was picked up a small number of times. The chain uses TRBV28 and TRBJ1-2, with D hard to call. CDR1 and CDR2 from the germline V gene are MDHEN and SYDVKM. The CDR3 has 14 amino acids. V lost 3 bases and J 6 bases, leaving 14 bases between the germline ends. The CDR3 bases are TGTGCCAGCAGTTTTGAAGGGTCAAACCATGGCTACACCTTC. Its protein product is CASSFEGSNHGYTF.

This clonotype was counted a few times. This sequence joins TRBV5-1 and TRBJ2-7, with 9 bases matching TRBD1. CDR3 length: 15 residues. Germline trimming cut 6 bases from V and 4 bases from J; bases unmatched to any gene: 11. The germline V gene encodes CDR1 SGHRS and CDR2 YFSETQ. For the CDR3, the DNA is TGCGCCAGCACCGATCCCGGGACAGGGTCTTACGAGCAGTACTTC. The encoded protein is CASTDPGTGSYEQYF.

A note on this clonotype: The junction does not match germline at one end; this may be a read error. The chain links TRBV28 to TRBJ2-3; 8 bases map to TRBD2. This CDR3 comprises 15 residues. Germline CDR1 is MDHEN and CDR2 is SYDVKM. The CDR3 protein is CAGSTIAGRVDTQYF. CDR3 sequence (DNA): TGTGCCGGCAGTACCATAGCGGGGCGGGTAGATACGCAGTATTTT.

This clonotype has a handful of counts. The chain carries TRBV25-1 and TRBJ2-1; 10 bases align to TRBD1. The trim removed 4 bases at V and 7 bases at J, leaving 13 bases unmatched. Germline assignment: CDR1 MGHDK and CDR2 SYGVNS. CDR3 length: 17 residues. CDR3 coding DNA: TGTGCCAGCAGTGCCACATCGGGACAGGGGATAAGGAATGAGCAGTTCTTC. Translated, it gives CASSATSGQGIRNEQFF.

The rearrangement joins TRBV7-9 to TRBJ2-6; 10 bases are shared with TRBD1. Germline-derived CDR1 and CDR2 are SEHNR and FQNEAQ (reference sequence). The CDR3 sequence is 19 residues long. J gave up 4 bases and V 2 bases, and 11 bases lay outside the gene matches. CDR3 in amino acids: CASSLLRGQGFAGANVLTF. In DNA form, the CDR3 reads TGTGCCAGCAGCTTACTGAGGGGACAGGGGTTTGCAGGGGCCAACGTCCTGACTTTC.

This clonotype was detected a few times. The chain has TRBV20-1 and TRBJ2-7; 9 bases agree with TRBD2. The V segment lost 6 bases and the J segment 1 base; nucleotides outside the gene matches: 16. CDR3 length: 17 residues. Germline-derived CDR1 and CDR2 are DFQATT and SNEGSKA (reference sequence). The CDR3 DNA follows: TGCAGTGCCCCGAGTCGCCTAGCGGGAACACCTTCCTACGAGCAGTACTTC. Its translation: CSAPSRLAGTPSYEQYF.

This clonotype was recorded once. This could be a read error, since a much larger clone is one nucleotide away. This chain joins TRBV20-1 and TRBJ2-1; 9 nucleotides line up with TRBD2. The DNA end is more similar to TRBJ2-7, so the J call may be wrong. The CDR3 contains 18 residues. Looked up from germline, CDR1 is DFQATT and CDR2 is SNEGSKA (reference sequence). The CDR3 loop reads CSALGAGGDSGSYNEQYF. CDR3 in DNA: TGCAGTGCCCTAGGGGCGGGAGGGGACTCCGGCTCCTACAATGAGCAGTACTTC.

The chain employs TRBV7-9 and TRBJ2-3, with 14 bases matching TRBD2. CDR3 length: 19 residues. Germline V gene data show CDR1 as SEHNR and CDR2 as FQNEAQ (reference sequence). Trimming at V came to 3 bases and at J to 4 bases, leaving 12 bases not matched to a gene. The CDR3: CASSLGLAGVQARADTQYF. The CDR3 DNA sequence: TGTGCCAGCAGCTTGGGACTAGCGGGGGTCCAGGCACGCGCAGATACGCAGTATTTT. The full variable domain, in which reference TRBV7-9 and TRBJ2-3 provide the parts outside the CDR3, is DTGVSQNPRHKITKRGQNVTFRCDPISEHNRLYWYRQTLGQGPEFLTYFQNEAQLEKSRLLSDRFSAERPKGSFSTLEIQRTEQGDSAMYLCASSLGLAGVQARADTQYFGPGTRLTVL.

The sample holds a few counts of this clonotype. The J gene is TRBJ2-7, the V gene TRBV9; D could derive from TRBD1 or TRBD2 (5 bases each). The J call may be mistaken, given a closer DNA end match to TRBJ2-5. The CDR3 extends over 13 amino acids. Per germline, CDR1 SGDLS and CDR2 YYNGEE. CDR3 loop: CASCRGPRETQYF. CDR3 coding DNA: TGTGCCAGCTGTCGGGGCCCGCGGGAGACCCAGTACTTC.

The J gene is TRBJ1-5, the V gene TRBV20-1; maybe TRBD1 (6 bases). The CDR3 totals 16 residues. Trimming cost V 2 bases and J 3 bases, with 17 bases left between them. Germline CDR1 reads DFQATT; CDR2 reads SNEGSKA (reference sequence). In nucleotides, the CDR3 is TGCAGTGCTAGACCGTCCAGGGGAACAACCAATCAGCCCCAGCATTTT. This encodes CSARPSRGTTNQPQHF.

The table lists this clonotype with a few counts. Germline is not matched at one junction end, which may reflect a read error. The genes are TRBV4-3 and TRBJ2-5, with a tentative D call TRBD2 (5 bases). Germline-derived CDR1 and CDR2 are LGHNA and YSLEER. CDR3 length: 13 residues. CDR3 loop: CTSSGLPQETQYF. Written as DNA, the CDR3 is TGCACCAGCAGCGGACTGCCACAAGAGACCCAGTACTTC.

V usage is TRBV2 and J usage is TRBJ1-2, with TRBD1 as a possible D gene (6 bases). Between the trimmed V and J ends, which lost 6 bases and 1 base, there was a span of 18 bases. Per germline, CDR1 SNHLY and CDR2 FYNNEI. The CDR3 runs 16 residues. CDR3 in amino acids: CASRQPLGGRNYGYTF. CDR3 nucleotides: TGTGCCAGCAGACAACCCCTCGGGGGGCGTAACTATGGCTACACCTTC.